The TCR beta chain under discussion was sequenced for a study of neurological immune-mediated disorders. V was shortened by 3 bases and J by 7 bases, with 18 bases between the two germline ends. The CDR3 spans 14 residues. Germline V gives CDR1 SQVTM, CDR2 ANQGSEA. This clonotype occurred many times. No antigen is known for it. Notes on the study in general: No expanded-clone CDR3 amino acid sequence recurred across subjects, suggesting private TCR-beta repertoires.

A 10-nucleotide random UMI tagged transcripts in template-switch 5'RACE cDNA synthesis. TCRdb re-analysed the 5' RACE reads in MiXCR, keeping a single row per CDR3 protein. The table has tens of thousands of distinct CDR3 sequences, under 15% seen once; the top ten hold roughly 5%. Time point reported: technical triplicate 1. Libraries from sorted cells used roughly 1 million T cells (CD4+ or CD8+). The sequence derives from a female donor with HTLV-1-associated myelopathy (HAM/TSP). Sequenced input: CD4+ T cells from blood. The V and J genes are TRBV29-1 and TRBJ1-2, with a tentative D call TRBD1 (6 bases). The CDR3 DNA reads TGCAGCGTTGACGTCGGCCCACCCAGGGGTGGCTACACCTTC. This gives the protein CSVDVGPPRGGYTF.